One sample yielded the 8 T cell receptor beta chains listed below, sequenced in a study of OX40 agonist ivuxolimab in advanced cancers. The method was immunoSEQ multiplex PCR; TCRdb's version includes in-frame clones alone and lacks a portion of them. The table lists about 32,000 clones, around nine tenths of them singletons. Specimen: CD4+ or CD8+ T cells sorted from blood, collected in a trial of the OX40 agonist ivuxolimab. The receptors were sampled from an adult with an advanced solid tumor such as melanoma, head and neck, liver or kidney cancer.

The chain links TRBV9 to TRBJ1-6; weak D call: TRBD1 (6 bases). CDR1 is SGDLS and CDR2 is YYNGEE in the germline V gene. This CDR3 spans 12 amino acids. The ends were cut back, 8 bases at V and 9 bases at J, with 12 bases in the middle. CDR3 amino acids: CARGGVISPLHF. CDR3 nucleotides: TGTGCCAGGGGGGGCGTTATTTCACCCCTCCACTTT. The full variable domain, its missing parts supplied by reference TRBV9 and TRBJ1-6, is DSGVTQTPKHLITATGQRVTLRCSPRSGDLSVYWYQQSLDQGLQFLIQYYNGEERAKGNILERFSAQQFPDLHSELNLSSLELGDSALYFCARGGVISPLHFGNGTRLTVT.

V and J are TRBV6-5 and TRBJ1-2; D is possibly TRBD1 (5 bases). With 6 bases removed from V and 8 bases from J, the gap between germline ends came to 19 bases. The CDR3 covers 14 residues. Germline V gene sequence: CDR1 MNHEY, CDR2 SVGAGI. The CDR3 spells CASSITGGRDGYTF. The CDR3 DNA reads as TGTGCCAGCAGCATAACCGGGGGACGGGACGGCTACACCTTC.

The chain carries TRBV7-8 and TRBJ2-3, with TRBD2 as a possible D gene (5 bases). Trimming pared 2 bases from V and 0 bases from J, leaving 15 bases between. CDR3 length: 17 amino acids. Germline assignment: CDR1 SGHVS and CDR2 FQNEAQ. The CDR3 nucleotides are TGTGCCAGCAGCTTACCACCGGGGAGCGGTAGCACAGATACGCAGTATTTT. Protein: CASSLPPGSGSTDTQYF. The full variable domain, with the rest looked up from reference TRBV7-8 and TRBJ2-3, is GAGVSQSPRYKVAKRGQDVALRCDPISGHVSLFWYQQALGQGPEFLTYFQNEAQLDKSGLPSDRFFAERPEGSVSTLKIQRTQQEDSAVYLCASSLPPGSGSTDTQYFGPGTRLTVL.

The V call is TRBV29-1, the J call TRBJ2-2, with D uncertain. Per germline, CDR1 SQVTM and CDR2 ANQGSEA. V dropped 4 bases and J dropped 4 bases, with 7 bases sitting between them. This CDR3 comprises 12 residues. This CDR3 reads CSVVLPTGELFF. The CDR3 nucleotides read TGCAGCGTTGTTTTACCCACCGGGGAGCTGTTTTTT.

The CDR3 region has the DNA TGTGCCAGCAGTTACTCGGGAACAGGGTTGAACACTGAAGCTTTCTTT. It is translated as CASSYSGTGLNTEAFF. V is TRBV6-5 and J is TRBJ1-1; possible D gene TRBD1, 6 bases. Looked up from germline, CDR1 is MNHEY and CDR2 is SVGAGI. This CDR3 is built from 16 residues. Trimming removed 0 bases from V and 0 bases from J, with 11 bases in between.

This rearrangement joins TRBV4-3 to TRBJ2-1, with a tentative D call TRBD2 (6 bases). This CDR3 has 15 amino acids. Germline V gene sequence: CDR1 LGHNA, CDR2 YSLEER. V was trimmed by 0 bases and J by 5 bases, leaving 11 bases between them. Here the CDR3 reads CASSQDSGGDNEQFF. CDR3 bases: TGCGCCAGCAGCCAAGATTCCGGGGGAGACAATGAGCAGTTCTTC.

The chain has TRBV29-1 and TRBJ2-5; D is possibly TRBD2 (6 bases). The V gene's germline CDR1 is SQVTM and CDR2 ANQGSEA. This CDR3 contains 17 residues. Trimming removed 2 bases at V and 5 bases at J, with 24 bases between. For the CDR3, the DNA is TGCAGCGTTGAAATTCCGACTAGTTGGGACCCAACGGAGACCCAGTACTTC. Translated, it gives CSVEIPTSWDPTETQYF.

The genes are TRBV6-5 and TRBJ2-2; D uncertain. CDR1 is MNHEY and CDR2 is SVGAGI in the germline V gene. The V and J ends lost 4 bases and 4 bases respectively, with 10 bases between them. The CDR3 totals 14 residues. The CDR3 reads CASSWAYATGELFF. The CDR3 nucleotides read TGTGCCAGCAGTTGGGCATATGCCACCGGGGAGCTGTTTTTT.